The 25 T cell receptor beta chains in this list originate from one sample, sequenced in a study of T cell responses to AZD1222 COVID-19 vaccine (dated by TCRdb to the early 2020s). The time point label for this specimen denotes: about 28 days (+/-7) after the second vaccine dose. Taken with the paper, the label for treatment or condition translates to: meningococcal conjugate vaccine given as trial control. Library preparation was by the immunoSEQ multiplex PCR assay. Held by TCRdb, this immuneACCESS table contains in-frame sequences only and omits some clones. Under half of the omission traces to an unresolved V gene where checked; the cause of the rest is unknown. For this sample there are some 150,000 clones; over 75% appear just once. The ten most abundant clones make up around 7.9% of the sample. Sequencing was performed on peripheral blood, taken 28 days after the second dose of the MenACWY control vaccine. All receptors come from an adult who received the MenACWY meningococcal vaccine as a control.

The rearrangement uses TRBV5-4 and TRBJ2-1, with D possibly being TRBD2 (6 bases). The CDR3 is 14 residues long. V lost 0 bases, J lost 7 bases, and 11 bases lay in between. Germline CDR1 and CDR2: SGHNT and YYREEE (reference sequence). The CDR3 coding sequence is TGTGCCAGCAGCTTGGGCGGGAAGGGGAATGAGCAGTTCTTC. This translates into CASSLGGKGNEQFF.

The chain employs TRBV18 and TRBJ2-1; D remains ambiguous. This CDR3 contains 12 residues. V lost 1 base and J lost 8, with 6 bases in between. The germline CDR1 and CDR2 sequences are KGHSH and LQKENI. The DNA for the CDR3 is TGTGCCAGCTCACCACTTGGGGATGAGCAGTTCTTC. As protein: CASSPLGDEQFF. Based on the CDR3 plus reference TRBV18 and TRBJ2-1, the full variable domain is NAGVMQNPRHLVRRRGQEARLRCSPMKGHSHVYWYRQLPEEGLKFMVYLQKENIIDESGMPKERFSAEFPKEGPSILRIQQVVRGDSAAYFCASSPLGDEQFFGPGTRLTVL.

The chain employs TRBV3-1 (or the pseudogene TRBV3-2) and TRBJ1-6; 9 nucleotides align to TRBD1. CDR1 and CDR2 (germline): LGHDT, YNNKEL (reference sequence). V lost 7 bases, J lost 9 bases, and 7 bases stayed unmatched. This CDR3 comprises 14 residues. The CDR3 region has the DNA TGTGCCAGCACCCAGGACAGGGGAGGTTCACCCCTCCACTTT. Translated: CASTQDRGGSPLHF.

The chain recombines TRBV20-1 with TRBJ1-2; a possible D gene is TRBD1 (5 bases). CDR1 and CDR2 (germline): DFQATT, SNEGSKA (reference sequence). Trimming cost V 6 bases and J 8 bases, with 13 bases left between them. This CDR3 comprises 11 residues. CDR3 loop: CSARDVLGYTF. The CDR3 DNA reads TGCAGTGCCCGGGACGTCTTGGGCTACACCTTC.

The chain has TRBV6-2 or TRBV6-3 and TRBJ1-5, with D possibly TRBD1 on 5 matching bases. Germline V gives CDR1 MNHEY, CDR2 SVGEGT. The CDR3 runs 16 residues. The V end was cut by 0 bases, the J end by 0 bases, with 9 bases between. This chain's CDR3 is CASSYSGPNSNQPQHF. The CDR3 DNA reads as TGTGCCAGCAGTTACTCGGGACCCAATAGCAATCAGCCCCAGCATTTT.

The CDR3 loop is CASSPEGGLGYTF. In DNA, the CDR3 is TGCGCCAGCAGCCCGGAGGGGGGGCTTGGCTACACCTTC. V is TRBV5-1 and J is TRBJ1-2, with a tentative D call TRBD1 (6 bases). The ends were cut back, 4 bases at V and 7 bases at J, with 14 bases in the middle. Germline CDR1 is SGHRS and CDR2 is YFSETQ. This CDR3 is built from 13 residues.

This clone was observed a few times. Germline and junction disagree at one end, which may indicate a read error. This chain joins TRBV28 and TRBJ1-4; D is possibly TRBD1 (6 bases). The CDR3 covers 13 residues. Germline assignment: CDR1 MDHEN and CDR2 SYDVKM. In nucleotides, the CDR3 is TGTGCGAGCAGGCGGGGGCAGGTGGAAAAACTGTTTTTT. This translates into CASRRGQVEKLFF.

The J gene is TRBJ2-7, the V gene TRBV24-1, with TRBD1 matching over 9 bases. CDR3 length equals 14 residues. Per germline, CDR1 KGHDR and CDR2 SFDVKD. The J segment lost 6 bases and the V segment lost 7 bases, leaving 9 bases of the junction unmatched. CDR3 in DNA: TGTGCCACCAGAACGGACAGGGGTCCCCTCGAGCAGTACGTC. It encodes CATRTDRGPLEQYV.

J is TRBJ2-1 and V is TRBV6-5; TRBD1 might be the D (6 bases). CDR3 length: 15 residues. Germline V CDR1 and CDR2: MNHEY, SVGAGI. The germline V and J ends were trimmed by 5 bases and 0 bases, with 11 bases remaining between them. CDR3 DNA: TGTGCCAGCAGTCGACAGGTCGGCTCCTACAATGAGCAGTTCTTC. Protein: CASSRQVGSYNEQFF.

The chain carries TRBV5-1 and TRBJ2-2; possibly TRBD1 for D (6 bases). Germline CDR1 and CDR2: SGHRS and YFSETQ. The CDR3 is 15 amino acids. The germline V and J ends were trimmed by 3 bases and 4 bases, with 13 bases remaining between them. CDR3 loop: CASSSGAIRTGELFF. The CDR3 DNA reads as TGCGCCAGCAGCTCAGGGGCGATACGCACCGGGGAGCTGTTTTTT.

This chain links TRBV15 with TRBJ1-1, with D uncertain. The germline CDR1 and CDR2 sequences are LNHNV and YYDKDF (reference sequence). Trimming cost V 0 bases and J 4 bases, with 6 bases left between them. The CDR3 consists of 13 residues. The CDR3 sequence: CATSRELPTEAFF. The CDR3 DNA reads TGTGCCACCAGCAGAGAACTGCCCACTGAAGCTTTCTTT.

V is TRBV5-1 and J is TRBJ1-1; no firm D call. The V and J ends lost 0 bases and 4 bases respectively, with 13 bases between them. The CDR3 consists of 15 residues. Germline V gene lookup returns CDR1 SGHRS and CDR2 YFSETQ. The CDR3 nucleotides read TGCGCCAGCAGCTTGGAACCTTCCGGAGGCACTGAAGCTTTCTTT. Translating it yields CASSLEPSGGTEAFF.

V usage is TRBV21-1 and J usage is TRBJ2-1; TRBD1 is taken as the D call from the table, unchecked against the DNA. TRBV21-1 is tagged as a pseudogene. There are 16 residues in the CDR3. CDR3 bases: TGTGCCAGCAGCGCCAGGGGGCAGGGGGTTAACAATGAGCAGTTCTTC. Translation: CASSARGQGVNNEQFF.

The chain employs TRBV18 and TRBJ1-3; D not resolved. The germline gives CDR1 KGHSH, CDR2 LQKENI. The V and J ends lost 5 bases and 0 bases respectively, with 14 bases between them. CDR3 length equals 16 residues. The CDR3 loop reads CASSNQGSFSGNTIYF. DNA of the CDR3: TGTGCCAGCTCAAACCAAGGGTCCTTCTCTGGAAACACCATATATTTT.

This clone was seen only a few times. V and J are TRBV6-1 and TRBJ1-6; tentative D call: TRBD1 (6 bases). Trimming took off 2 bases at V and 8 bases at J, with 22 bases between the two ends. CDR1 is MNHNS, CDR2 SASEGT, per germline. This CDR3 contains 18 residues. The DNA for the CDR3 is TGTGCCAGCAGTGAATGGGATCCCCGACAGGTCTCGGATTCACCCCTCCACTTT. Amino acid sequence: CASSEWDPRQVSDSPLHF.

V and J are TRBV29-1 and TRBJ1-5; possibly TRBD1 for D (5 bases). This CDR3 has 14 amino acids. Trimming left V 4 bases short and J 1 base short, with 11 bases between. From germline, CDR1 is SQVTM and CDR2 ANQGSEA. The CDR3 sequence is CSVVDGGSNQPQHF. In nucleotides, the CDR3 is TGCAGCGTTGTCGACGGGGGGAGCAATCAGCCCCAGCATTTT.

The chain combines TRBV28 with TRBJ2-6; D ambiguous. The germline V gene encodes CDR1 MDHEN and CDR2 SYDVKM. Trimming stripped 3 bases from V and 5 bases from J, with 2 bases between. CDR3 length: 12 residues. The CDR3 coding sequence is TGTGCCAGCAGTTTCAGGGCCAACGTCCTGACTTTC. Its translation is CASSFRANVLTF. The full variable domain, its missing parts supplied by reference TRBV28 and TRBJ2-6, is DVKVTQSSRYLVKRTGEKVFLECVQDMDHENMFWYRQDPGLGLRLIYFSYDVKMKEKGDIPEGYSVSREKKERFSLILESASTNQTSMYLCASSFRANVLTFGAGSRLTVL.

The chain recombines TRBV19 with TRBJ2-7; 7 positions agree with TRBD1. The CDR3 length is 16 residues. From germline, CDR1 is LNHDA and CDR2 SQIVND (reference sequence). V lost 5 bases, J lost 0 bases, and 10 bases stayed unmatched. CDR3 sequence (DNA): TGTGCCAGTAGTGGACAGGTCCTGTCCCACTCCTACGAGCAGTACTTC. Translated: CASSGQVLSHSYEQYF.

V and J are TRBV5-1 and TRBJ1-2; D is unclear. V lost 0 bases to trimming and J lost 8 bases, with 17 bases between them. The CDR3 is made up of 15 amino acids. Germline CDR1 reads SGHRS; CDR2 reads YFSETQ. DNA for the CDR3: TGCGCCAGCAGCTTGGACGGTCCCTCGGAGGGAGGCTACACCTTC. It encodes CASSLDGPSEGGYTF.

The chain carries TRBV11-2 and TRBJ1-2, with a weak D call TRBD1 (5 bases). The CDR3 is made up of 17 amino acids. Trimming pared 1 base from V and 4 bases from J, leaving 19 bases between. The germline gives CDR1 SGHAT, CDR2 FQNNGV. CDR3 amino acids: CASSLVLGRRRGYGYTF. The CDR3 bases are TGTGCCAGCAGCTTAGTCCTCGGGCGACGGAGGGGCTATGGCTACACCTTC.

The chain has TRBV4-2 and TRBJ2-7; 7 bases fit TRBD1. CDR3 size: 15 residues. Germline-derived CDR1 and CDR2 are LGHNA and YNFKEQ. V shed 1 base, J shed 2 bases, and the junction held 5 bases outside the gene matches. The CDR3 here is CASSQVATGTYEQYF. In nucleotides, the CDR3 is TGTGCCAGCAGCCAAGTTGCGACAGGGACCTACGAGCAGTACTTC.

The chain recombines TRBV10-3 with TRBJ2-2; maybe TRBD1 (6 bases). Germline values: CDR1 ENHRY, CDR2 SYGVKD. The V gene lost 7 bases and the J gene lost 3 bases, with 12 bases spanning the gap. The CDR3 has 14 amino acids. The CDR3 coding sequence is TGTGCCATCACCCCAGGGGATTACACCGGGGAGCTGTTTTTT. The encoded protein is CAITPGDYTGELFF.

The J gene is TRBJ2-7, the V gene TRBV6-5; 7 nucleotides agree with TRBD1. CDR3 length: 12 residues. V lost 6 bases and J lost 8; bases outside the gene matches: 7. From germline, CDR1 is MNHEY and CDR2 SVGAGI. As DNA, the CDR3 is TGTGCCAGCAGGCGCGACAGGGATAAGCAGTACGTC. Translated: CASRRDRDKQYV.

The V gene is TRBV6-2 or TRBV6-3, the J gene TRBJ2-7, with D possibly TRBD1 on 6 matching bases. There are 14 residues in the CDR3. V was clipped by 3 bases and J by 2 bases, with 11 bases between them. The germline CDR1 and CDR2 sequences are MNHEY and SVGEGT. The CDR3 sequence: CASSYGQLAYEQYF. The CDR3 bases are TGTGCCAGCAGTTATGGACAGCTCGCCTACGAGCAGTACTTC.

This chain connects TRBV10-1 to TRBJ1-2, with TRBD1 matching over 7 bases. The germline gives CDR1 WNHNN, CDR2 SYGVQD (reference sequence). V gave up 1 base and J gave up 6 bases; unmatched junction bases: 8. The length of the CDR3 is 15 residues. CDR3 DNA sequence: TGCGCCAGCAGTGAGTTAGGGAAGGGGGCTCATGGCTACACCTTC. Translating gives CASSELGKGAHGYTF.